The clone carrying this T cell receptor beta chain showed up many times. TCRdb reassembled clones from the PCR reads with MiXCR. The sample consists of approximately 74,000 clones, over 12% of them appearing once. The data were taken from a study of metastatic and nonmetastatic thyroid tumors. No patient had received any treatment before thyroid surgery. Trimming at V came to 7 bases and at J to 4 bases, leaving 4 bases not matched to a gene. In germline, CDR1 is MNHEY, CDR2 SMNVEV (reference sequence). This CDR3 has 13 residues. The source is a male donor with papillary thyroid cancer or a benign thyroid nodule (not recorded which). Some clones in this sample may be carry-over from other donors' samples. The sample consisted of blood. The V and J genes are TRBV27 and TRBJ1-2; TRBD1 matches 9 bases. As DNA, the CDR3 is TGTGCCAGCACGCCGGGACAGGGCTATGGCTACACCTTC. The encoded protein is CASTPGQGYGYTF.